This T cell receptor beta chain was captured by sequencing in a study of blood T cell repertoires in COVID-19. Study in general: Whether acute or convalescent, the COVID-19 samples came from the United States, Italy and Spain. Sample material is recorded as cDNA or gDNA derived from T cells, B-cell-depleted T cells, or PBMCs.

The germline gives CDR1 SGHKS, CDR2 YYEKEE (reference sequence). CDR3 length equals 14 residues. Trimming removed 7 bases from V and 4 bases from J; junction bases left unmatched: 8. Original handling: Reference gene primer amplification gave nucleated cell count estimates. Profiled with immunoSEQ multiplex PCR; TCRdb holds only in-frame clones, not every one. V and J calls and clone size are as listed in that table; D and trimming were resolved from the DNA. The sample lists around 230,000 clones, approximately 78% occurring once. The receptor was isolated from a woman between 55 and 75 years old with active or convalescent COVID-19. The sample was peripheral blood. The gene calls are TRBV5-5 and TRBJ1-2; 9 nucleotides align to TRBD1. CDR3 nucleotide sequence: TGTGCCAGCTTGCGGGGGACAGGGTCCTATGGCTACACCTTC. Its translation: CASLRGTGSYGYTF.